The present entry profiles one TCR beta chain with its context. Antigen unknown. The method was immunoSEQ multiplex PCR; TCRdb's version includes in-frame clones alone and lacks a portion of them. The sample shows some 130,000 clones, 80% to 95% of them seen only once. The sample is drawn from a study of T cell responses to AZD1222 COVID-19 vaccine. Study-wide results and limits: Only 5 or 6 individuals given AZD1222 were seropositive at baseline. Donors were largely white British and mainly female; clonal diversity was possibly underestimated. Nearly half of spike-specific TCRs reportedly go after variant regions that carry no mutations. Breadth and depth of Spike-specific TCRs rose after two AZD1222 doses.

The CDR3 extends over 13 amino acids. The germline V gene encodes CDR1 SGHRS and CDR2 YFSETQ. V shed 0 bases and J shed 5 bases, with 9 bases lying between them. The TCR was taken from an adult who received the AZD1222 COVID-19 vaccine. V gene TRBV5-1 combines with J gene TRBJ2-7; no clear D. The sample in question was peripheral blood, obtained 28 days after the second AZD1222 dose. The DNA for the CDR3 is TGCGCCAGCAGCTTGGTGCCGTTCGACGAGCAGTACTTC. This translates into CASSLVPFDEQYF.